The 11 T cell receptor beta chains below come from one sample, sequenced in a study of cytotoxic CD8 clonotypes in ibrutinib-treated CLL. The protocol was immunoSEQ multiplex PCR, while the TCRdb copy is restricted to in-frame clones and leaves out a portion. This sample has some 200,000 clones, with more than 70% found just once. The source was PBMCs, collected after 12 months of ibrutinib treatment. Receptors were obtained from a human donor with chronic lymphocytic leukemia.

The chain recombines TRBV19 with TRBJ1-5; D remains unclear. The CDR3 is 16 residues long. Trimming pared 7 bases from V and 0 bases from J, leaving 16 bases between. Per the germline V gene, CDR1 is LNHDA and CDR2 is SQIVND (reference sequence). The CDR3, as DNA: TGTGCCAGTACCCAGCGGGAGGGCTATAGCAATCAGCCCCAGCATTTT. The encoded protein is CASTQREGYSNQPQHF.

V gene TRBV27 combines with J gene TRBJ2-5; 12 bases line up with TRBD2. The CDR3 is 18 residues long. Germline V CDR1 and CDR2: MNHEY, SMNVEV (reference sequence). J gave up 5 bases and V 6 bases, and 16 bases lay outside the gene matches. Here the CDR3 reads CASSSSGRAIVGGETQYF. The CDR3 DNA is TGTGCCAGCAGCTCTAGCGGGAGGGCCATAGTCGGGGGGGAGACCCAGTACTTC.

This rearrangement joins TRBV30 to TRBJ1-5, with D hard to call. CDR1 and CDR2 (germline): GTSNPN, SVGIG (reference sequence). The length of the CDR3 is 13 residues. V lost 0 bases, J lost 5 bases, and 8 bases lay in between. The CDR3 sequence is CAWSVRVDQPQHF. In DNA form, the CDR3 reads TGTGCCTGGAGTGTCCGGGTGGATCAGCCCCAGCATTTT.

The gene calls are TRBV4-1 and TRBJ1-1, with D possibly TRBD1 on 6 matching bases. The ends were cut back, 8 bases at V and 3 bases at J, with 19 bases in the middle. Germline V gene data show CDR1 as MGHRA and CDR2 as YSYEKL. The CDR3 extends over 15 amino acids. The CDR3 nucleotides read TGCGCCAGCCTCCAGGGCAGGGGAGAATACACTGAAGCTTTCTTT. Protein product: CASLQGRGEYTEAFF.

The V gene is TRBV18, the J gene TRBJ2-1; 13 nucleotides align to TRBD2. Germline V gene lookup returns CDR1 KGHSH and CDR2 LQKENI. Losses at the gene ends were 3 bases for V and 3 bases for J; bases not matched to a gene: 5. This CDR3 spans 17 amino acids. As DNA, the CDR3 is TGTGCCAGCTCACCTGGGACTAGCGGGGACGTCTACAATGAGCAGTTCTTC. As protein: CASSPGTSGDVYNEQFF.

The J gene is TRBJ2-4, the V gene TRBV19; 14 bases are a match to TRBD2. Germline V CDR1 and CDR2: LNHDA, SQIVND (reference sequence). The CDR3 consists of 19 residues. V lost 6 bases, J lost 0 bases, and 10 bases stayed unmatched. The CDR3 coding sequence is TGTGCCAGTAGCCCTGGACTAGCGGGGGGTCAACTAGCCAAAAACATTCAGTACTTC. Translating gives CASSPGLAGGQLAKNIQYF.

The chain recombines TRBV5-6 with TRBJ1-4, with no clear D. Germline-derived CDR1 and CDR2 are SGHDT and YYEEEE. Trimming took off 5 bases at V and 4 bases at J, with 15 bases between the two ends. The CDR3 is made up of 15 amino acids. In DNA, the CDR3 is TGTGCCAGCAGACGCAAAACAGAGCATAATGAAAAACTGTTTTTT. It specifies CASRRKTEHNEKLFF.

The rearrangement links TRBV11-3 to TRBJ2-7; 9 bases align to TRBD2. The germline V gene encodes CDR1 SGHNT and CDR2 YENEEA. This CDR3 spans 16 amino acids. V was pared by 3 bases and J by 2 bases, with 8 bases of the junction left unmatched. The chain's CDR3 is CASSFSGSGGTYEQYF. The CDR3 DNA sequence: TGTGCCAGCAGCTTTTCGGGTAGCGGGGGAACCTACGAGCAGTACTTC.

The chain is built from TRBV7-9 and TRBJ1-1; 7 bases fit TRBD1. Germline trimming cut 5 bases from V and 3 bases from J; bases unmatched to any gene: 9. CDR3 length equals 15 residues. Germline values: CDR1 SEHNR, CDR2 FQNEAQ (reference sequence). The CDR3 region is CASSPRQGRDTEAFF. The CDR3 DNA reads TGTGCCAGCAGCCCGCGACAGGGCCGTGACACTGAAGCTTTCTTT. The complete variable domain, with remaining parts taken from reference TRBV7-9 and TRBJ1-1, reads DTGVSQNPRHKITKRGQNVTFRCDPISEHNRLYWYRQTLGQGPEFLTYFQNEAQLEKSRLLSDRFSAERPKGSFSTLEIQRTEQGDSAMYLCASSPRQGRDTEAFFGQGTRLTVV.

This clone was seen only a few times. V and J are TRBV10-3 and TRBJ2-7, with 9 bases aligning to TRBD1. Germline V CDR1 and CDR2: ENHRY, SYGVKD. This CDR3 comprises 15 residues. V shed 3 bases and J 7 bases; nucleotides not matched to a gene: 10. Written as DNA, the CDR3 is TGTGCCATCAGTGACCCCGGGACAGGGATGGAGGAGCAGTACTTC. Protein product: CAISDPGTGMEEQYF.

This clone was seen only once. The CDR3 sequence is CASSKRLAGMGETQYF. The CDR3 coding sequence is TGTGCCAGCAGCAAACGACTAGCGGGCATGGGGGAGACCCAGTACTTC. V is TRBV9 and J is TRBJ2-5; 10 positions agree with TRBD2. This CDR3 has 16 residues. The germline gives CDR1 SGDLS, CDR2 YYNGEE. J gave up 5 bases and V 4 bases, and 11 bases lay outside the gene matches.